The 17 T cell receptor beta chains below all came from one sample that was sequenced in a study of Tregs in tolerant kidney transplant recipients. The protocol was immunoSEQ multiplex PCR, while the TCRdb copy is restricted to in-frame clones and leaves out a portion. The table has roughly 250,000 clones, about four fifths seen once; the top ten hold around 0.6%. Sequencing was carried out using CD4+ T cells from blood. The receptors here all came from a human donor in good health.

The rearrangement uses TRBV19 and TRBJ1-4; TRBD1 might be the D (5 bases). V lost 2 bases and J lost 8, with 18 bases in between. The CDR3 runs to 16 residues. The germline gives CDR1 LNHDA, CDR2 SQIVND (reference sequence). The CDR3 loop is CASSIPSLAGQEKLFF. The CDR3 DNA is TGTGCCAGTAGTATACCTAGCCTGGCAGGGCAAGAAAAACTGTTTTTT.

As concerns this clone: The junction differs from germline at one of its ends, possibly a read error. Other DNA sequences in this specimen translate into the identical CDR3. The genes are TRBV12-5 and TRBJ1-1; the D is unclear. The CDR3 covers 15 residues. Germline CDR1 and CDR2: LGHNT and FRNRAP. The CDR3: CASGLGFRENTEAFF. Written as DNA, the CDR3 is TGTGCTAGTGGGTTGGGATTCCGGGAGAACACTGAAGCTTTCTTT.

The chain couples TRBV5-6 to TRBJ1-2; possibly TRBD1 for D (5 bases). The V end lost 1 base, the J end lost 6 bases, and 13 bases lay between the germline ends. Germline loops: CDR1 SGHDT, CDR2 YYEEEE. This CDR3 has 14 amino acids. CDR3 nucleotide sequence: TGTGCCAGCAGCTTGTATCACGGGGCGAATGGCTACACCTTC. Encoded protein: CASSLYHGANGYTF.

The rearrangement joins TRBV5-1 to TRBJ1-1; 9 bases line up with TRBD1. Germline V gene lookup returns CDR1 SGHRS and CDR2 YFSETQ. V lost 8 bases and J lost 1; bases outside the gene matches: 3. The CDR3 length is 13 residues. This CDR3 is CASKTGGNTEAFF. CDR3 DNA: TGCGCCAGTAAGACAGGGGGGAACACTGAAGCTTTCTTT. Full variable domain (missing parts from reference TRBV5-1 and TRBJ1-1): KAGVTQTPRYLIKTRGQQVTLSCSPISGHRSVSWYQQTPGQGLQFLFEYFSETQRNKGNFPGRFSGRQFSNSRSEMNVSTLELGDSALYLCASKTGGNTEAFFGQGTRLTVV.

This sequence joins TRBV9 and TRBJ2-6; 7 nucleotides align to TRBD1. The CDR3 length is 24 residues. In germline, CDR1 is SGDLS, CDR2 YYNGEE. V lost 0 bases and J lost 1; bases outside the gene matches: 25. CDR3 DNA sequence: TGTGCCAGCAGCGTAGGGCCCGGACAGGTGAGGCTAACACTGGGGGAATCTGGGGCCAACGTCCTGACTTTC. Encoded protein: CASSVGPGQVRLTLGESGANVLTF.

The chain joins TRBV19 to TRBJ2-7, with D possibly matching TRBD2 (6 bases). The germline V and J ends were trimmed by 1 base and 1 base, with 11 bases remaining between them. The CDR3 extends over 15 amino acids. Germline V CDR1 and CDR2: LNHDA, SQIVND (reference sequence). The CDR3 loop is CASSIAPGLSYEQYF. For the CDR3, the DNA is TGTGCCAGTAGTATAGCCCCGGGACTTTCCTACGAGCAGTACTTC.

This clone was recorded a few times. The chain recombines TRBV28 with TRBJ1-2, with D possibly matching TRBD1 (5 bases). This CDR3 is built from 13 residues. CDR1 and CDR2 (germline): MDHEN, SYDVKM. V gave up 3 bases and J gave up 6 bases, with 11 bases separating them. CDR3 protein: CASSLGRVNGYTF. Here the CDR3 DNA reads TGTGCCAGCAGTTTGGGCAGGGTGAATGGCTACACCTTC.

This clone has only one observation. The chain carries TRBV18 and TRBJ1-1; 8 nucleotides match TRBD1. CDR1 and CDR2 from the germline V gene are KGHSH and LQKENI. V dropped 2 bases and J dropped 5; count of bases not matched to a gene: 7. The CDR3 is 15 residues long. The CDR3 bases are TGTGCCAGCTCACCAATGGTGACAGGGGCGACTGAAGCTTTCTTT. It is translated as CASSPMVTGATEAFF.

The chain carries TRBV9 and TRBJ1-2; D is undetermined. This CDR3 is built from 13 residues. Germline CDR1 is SGDLS and CDR2 is YYNGEE. V was clipped by 0 bases and J by 7 bases, with 10 bases between them. As DNA, the CDR3 is TGTGCCAGCAGCGTAGGGGCGGGAATTGGCTACACCTTC. Encoded protein: CASSVGAGIGYTF.

The chain combines TRBV5-1 with TRBJ1-3; D is unclear. The CDR3 totals 15 residues. The V gene's germline CDR1 is SGHRS and CDR2 YFSETQ. Trimming shortened V by 0 bases and J by 0 bases, and 7 bases separated the two germline ends. As DNA, the CDR3 is TGCGCCAGCAGCTTGGGTCAGTCCTCTGGAAACACCATATATTTT. Translating it yields CASSLGQSSGNTIYF.

V and J are TRBV5-1 and TRBJ2-7; possibly TRBD1 for D (5 bases). V was trimmed by 4 bases and J by 3 bases, leaving 11 bases between them. The CDR3 runs 13 residues. Germline values: CDR1 SGHRS, CDR2 YFSETQ. The CDR3, as DNA: TGCGCCAGCAGCAAAGGGGTGGACTACGAGCAGTACTTC. This gives the protein CASSKGVDYEQYF.

The genes are TRBV29-1 and TRBJ2-5; D unresolved. This CDR3 is 11 amino acids long. Trimming pared 0 bases from V and 3 bases from J, leaving 2 bases between. Germline CDR1 reads SQVTM; CDR2 reads ANQGSEA. In nucleotides, the CDR3 is TGCAGCGTTGAAGAAAAAGAGACCCAGTACTTC. Its translation: CSVEEKETQYF.

As for this clone: Other DNA sequences from this sample encode an identical CDR3 as well. The chain couples TRBV5-1 to TRBJ2-5; 9 nucleotides match TRBD2. The CDR3 is made up of 15 amino acids. The ends lost 1 base at V and 5 bases at J; junction bases unmatched: 6. Germline V gene data show CDR1 as SGHRS and CDR2 as YFSETQ. CDR3 sequence (DNA): TGCGCCAGCAGCTTGAGCGGGGGGCGCGGGGAGACCCAGTACTTC. This encodes CASSLSGGRGETQYF.

The chain carries TRBV15 and TRBJ2-1; D is ambiguous. CDR1 is LNHNV, CDR2 YYDKDF, per germline (reference sequence). The length of the CDR3 is 15 residues. The V end lost 4 bases, the J end lost 2 bases, and 12 bases lay between the germline ends. CDR3: CATSTTYRAYNEQFF. CDR3 nucleotides: TGTGCCACCAGCACGACGTATAGGGCCTACAATGAGCAGTTCTTC.

The V call is TRBV5-1, the J call TRBJ2-2; D unresolved. Germline V gene lookup returns CDR1 SGHRS and CDR2 YFSETQ. The CDR3 extends over 16 amino acids. Trimming took off 4 bases at V and 2 bases at J, with 15 bases between the two ends. CDR3 bases: TGCGCCAGCAGCCCCCTGGGAACCCGCAACACCGGGGAGCTGTTTTTT. Protein: CASSPLGTRNTGELFF. The entire variable domain, with the rest obtained from reference TRBV5-1 and TRBJ2-2, is as follows: KAGVTQTPRYLIKTRGQQVTLSCSPISGHRSVSWYQQTPGQGLQFLFEYFSETQRNKGNFPGRFSGRQFSNSRSEMNVSTLELGDSALYLCASSPLGTRNTGELFFGEGSRLTVL.

The chain is built from TRBV14 and TRBJ1-3; D ambiguous. The ends were cut back, 1 base at V and 4 bases at J, with 8 bases in the middle. Germline-derived CDR1 and CDR2 are SGHDN and FVKESK. This CDR3 spans 14 amino acids. The CDR3 region is CASSQVGSGNTIYF. CDR3 DNA: TGTGCCAGCAGCCAAGTAGGGTCCGGAAACACCATATATTTT.

A few counts support this clone. The genes are TRBV4-2 and TRBJ1-1; 7 nucleotides match TRBD1. There are 16 residues in the CDR3. The germline CDR1 and CDR2 sequences are LGHNA and YNFKEQ. V lost 0 bases and J lost 5; bases outside the gene matches: 9. CDR3 nucleotide sequence: TGTGCCAGCAGCCAAGATGGAACAGGGGCGGTAACTGAAGCTTTCTTT. It specifies CASSQDGTGAVTEAFF.